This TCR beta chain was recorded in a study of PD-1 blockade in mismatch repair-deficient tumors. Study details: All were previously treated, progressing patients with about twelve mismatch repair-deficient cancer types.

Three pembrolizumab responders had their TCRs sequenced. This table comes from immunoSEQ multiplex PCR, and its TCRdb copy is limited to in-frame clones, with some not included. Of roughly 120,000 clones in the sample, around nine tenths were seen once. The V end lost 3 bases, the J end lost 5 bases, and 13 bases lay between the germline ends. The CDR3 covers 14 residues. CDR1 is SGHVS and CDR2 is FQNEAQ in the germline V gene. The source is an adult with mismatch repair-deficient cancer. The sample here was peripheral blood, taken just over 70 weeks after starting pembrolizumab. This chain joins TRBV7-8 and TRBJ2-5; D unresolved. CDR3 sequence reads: CASSLARSTETQYF. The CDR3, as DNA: TGTGCCAGCAGCTTGGCTAGAAGTACGGAGACCCAGTACTTC.